Shown below are 7 T cell receptor beta chains from a single sample sequenced in a study of blood T cell repertoires in COVID-19. Assay used: immunoSEQ multiplex PCR; TCRdb lists only in-frame clones, some missing. The table has 270,000 or so clones, 80% to 95% seen once. The sample comprised PBMCs or T cells enriched from blood (not recorded which). These receptors were obtained from a man aged 35 to 55 who had been exposed to COVID-19.

The chain employs TRBV4-1 and TRBJ2-4, with D possibly matching TRBD2 (5 bases). With 0 bases removed from V and 6 bases from J, the gap between germline ends came to 12 bases. Germline V CDR1 and CDR2: MGHRA, YSYEKL. This CDR3 region has 15 residues. The CDR3 sequence is CASSQDPGKVNIQYF. In DNA form, the CDR3 reads TGCGCCAGCAGCCAAGATCCGGGGAAGGTAAACATTCAGTACTTC.

The chain is built from TRBV5-5 and TRBJ2-7; 7 nucleotides match TRBD1. The germline V gene has CDR1 SGHKS and CDR2 YYEKEE (reference sequence). The CDR3 totals 14 residues. V dropped 2 bases and J dropped 6; count of bases not matched to a gene: 8. The CDR3 DNA reads as TGTGCCAGCAGCTTATTCCCAGGGGGTGGCGAGCAGTACTTC. The encoded protein is CASSLFPGGGEQYF. The whole variable domain, filled in from reference TRBV5-5 and TRBJ2-7, reads DAGVTQSPTHLIKTRGQQVTLRCSPISGHKSVSWYQQVLGQGPQFIFQYYEKEERGRGNFPDRFSARQFPNYSSELNVNALLLGDSALYLCASSLFPGGGEQYFGPGTRLTVT.

CDR3 in amino acids: CASSSPTTGQNTEAFF. The CDR3 coding sequence is TGTGCCAGTAGTAGTCCTACGACAGGGCAGAACACTGAAGCTTTCTTT. This chain joins TRBV19 and TRBJ1-1, with 7 nucleotides matching TRBD1. This CDR3 is 16 amino acids long. V lost 4 bases and J lost 1; bases outside the gene matches: 9. Per the germline V gene, CDR1 is LNHDA and CDR2 is SQIVND (reference sequence).

This chain connects TRBV5-5 to TRBJ2-1; no clear D gene. The CDR3 contains 13 residues. Per germline, CDR1 SGHKS and CDR2 YYEKEE (reference sequence). Deletions cut 0 bases from V and 10 bases from J, with 11 bases between. The CDR3 DNA sequence: TGTGCCAGCAGCTTGGGGTTAGCAAGAGAGCAGTTCTTC. Translation: CASSLGLAREQFF.

CDR3 DNA sequence: TGTGCCAGCAGCTTAGTCCAGCGGGGCTACAATGAGCAGTTCTTC. It is translated as CASSLVQRGYNEQFF. The chain is built from TRBV11-2 and TRBJ2-1, with 7 bases matching TRBD2. In germline, CDR1 is SGHAT, CDR2 FQNNGV. The CDR3 spans 15 residues. V was clipped by 1 base and J by 3 bases; unmatched bases: 3.

CDR3 bases: TGTGCCAGCCTTCGGACAGGGACCGAGACCCAGTACTTC. Its protein product is CASLRTGTETQYF. The chain uses TRBV11-3 and TRBJ2-5, with 8 bases identical to TRBD1. CDR3 length: 13 residues. V trimming: 8 bases; J trimming: 5 bases; junction bases outside the gene matches: 7. The germline gives CDR1 SGHNT, CDR2 YENEEA.

CDR3 residues: CASSRQVTNYGYTF. The DNA of the CDR3 is TGTGCCAGCAGTCGACAGGTTACTAACTATGGCTACACCTTC. The chain combines TRBV28 with TRBJ1-2; tentative D call: TRBD1 (6 bases). From germline, CDR1 is MDHEN and CDR2 SYDVKM. This CDR3 comprises 14 residues. The germline V and J ends were trimmed by 5 bases and 0 bases, with 10 bases remaining between them.